Listed below are T cell receptor beta chains from one sample, sequenced in a study of shared clonotypes between healthy human individuals. The method was immunoSEQ multiplex PCR; TCRdb's version includes in-frame clones alone and lacks a portion of them. The sample consists of millions of clones, 95% of them appearing once. The specimen sequenced was naive CD4+ T cells sorted from blood. The receptors originated from a man between 18 and 35 years old in good health. Each CDR3 is given with its conserved first and last residue. D genes are given only for firm matches.

>TRBJ1-4|15|TRBV7-9|TRBD1
TGTGCCAGCAGCACTGGGACAGGGATAGATGAAAAACTGTTTTTT
CASSTGTGIDEKLFF
>TRBJ1-5|14|TRBV6-1|.
TGTGCCAGCGGTGCCCCGGAGAGAGGGAACCGGGAGGATTTT
CASGAPERGNREDF
>TRBJ1-2|14|TRBV4-3|.
TGCGCCAGCAGCCAAGAAAGAGGGAACTATGGCTACACCTTC
CASSQERGNYGYTF
>TRBJ2-5|14|TRBV11-2|.
TGTGCCAGCAGCTTTTTCGCGGTGGGAGAGACCCAGTACTTC
CASSFFAVGETQYF
>TRBJ2-7|15|TRBV27|TRBD1
TGTGCCAGCAGTGGGCCGGGACAGGGTAGAGGGGAGCAGTACTTC
CASSGPGQGRGEQYF
>TRBJ2-5|16|TRBV2|TRBD2
TGTGCCAGCAGACCCGGGACTAGCGGGAGGTTGGGGACCCAGTACTTC
CASRPGTSGRLGTQYF
>TRBJ1-1|13|TRBV9|.
TGTGCCAGCAGTGCAGAGGGGTGGACTGAAGCTTTCTTT
CASSAEGWTEAFF
>TRBJ1-1|13|TRBV5-6|.
TGTGCCAGCAGCGGCAGGGGAAACACTGAAGCTTTCTTT
CASSGRGNTEAFF
>TRBJ2-3|15|TRBV28|.
TGTGCCAGCAGCTTAGAGCGTACTGGTACAGATACGCAGTATTTT
CASSLERTGTDTQYF
>TRBJ1-5|14|TRBV19|.
TGTGCCAGTAGTACGGGCCTGGGGAATCAGCCCCAGCATTTT
CASSTGLGNQPQHF